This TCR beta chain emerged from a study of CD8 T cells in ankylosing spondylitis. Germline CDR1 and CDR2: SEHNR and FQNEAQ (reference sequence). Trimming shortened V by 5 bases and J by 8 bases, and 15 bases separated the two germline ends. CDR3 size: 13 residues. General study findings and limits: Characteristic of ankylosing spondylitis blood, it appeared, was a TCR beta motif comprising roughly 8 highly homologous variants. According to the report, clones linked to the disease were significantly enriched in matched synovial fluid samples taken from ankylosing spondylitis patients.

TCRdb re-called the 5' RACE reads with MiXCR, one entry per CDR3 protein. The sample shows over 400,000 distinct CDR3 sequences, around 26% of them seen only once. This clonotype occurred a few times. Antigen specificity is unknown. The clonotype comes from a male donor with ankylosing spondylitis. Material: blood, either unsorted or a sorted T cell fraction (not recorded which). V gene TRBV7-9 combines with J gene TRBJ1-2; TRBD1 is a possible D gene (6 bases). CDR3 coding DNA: TGTGCCAGCAGCACACAGGGAGTGGGAGGCTACACCTTC. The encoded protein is CASSTQGVGGYTF.